This T cell receptor (beta chain) is drawn from a study of OX40 agonist ivuxolimab in advanced cancers. Across the study: Eligibility admitted prior anti-PD-1, anti-PD-L1 or anti-CTLA-4 therapy; about 42% had some. Three patients had partial responses: one hepatocellular carcinoma, two cutaneous melanoma.

Study results and caveats: Low normalized T-cell clonal expansion was additionally recorded for some nonresponders. More expanded clones were found, on average, in CD8+ than in CD4+ T cells.

V was cut by 0 bases and J by 6 bases, with 11 bases left in between. The CDR3 spans 13 residues. CDR1 and CDR2 (germline): GTSNPN, SVGIG (reference sequence). The table came from immunoSEQ multiplex PCR; TCRdb's copy has only in-frame clones and leaves some out. Altogether some 48,000 clones are present, about four fifths being singletons, with the ten largest covering 1.5% to 2%. In the case of this clone: Its antigen is still unknown.

The sequences come from CD4+ or CD8+ T cells sorted from blood, collected in a trial of the OX40 agonist ivuxolimab. This sequence originates from an adult with an advanced solid tumor such as melanoma, head and neck, liver or kidney cancer. This chain links TRBV30 with TRBJ1-2; no clear D gene. CDR3 sequence: CAWSVRWFDGYTF. The CDR3 coding sequence is TGTGCCTGGAGTGTAAGGTGGTTTGATGGCTACACCTTC.